This TCR beta chain came from a study of blood T cell repertoires in COVID-19. Whole-study context: COVID-19 samples from acute and convalescent phases originated in the United States, Italy and Spain. Sources were T cells, B-cell-depleted T cells, or PBMCs; the material itself was cDNA or gDNA.

The authors' processing: The assay estimated nucleated cells by amplifying reference gene primers. Sequencing was performed with immunoSEQ multiplex PCR; in TCRdb, only in-frame clones are kept and a portion is missing. That table gives V, J and clone size, and the DNA gave D and trimming. The table records over 250,000 clones, approximately 83% of them present only once. This clone was recorded once. The V gene lost 1 base and the J gene lost 7 bases, with 16 bases spanning the gap. From germline, CDR1 is LGHDT and CDR2 YNNKEL (reference sequence). The CDR3 consists of 16 residues. The TCR originated in a woman aged 70-85 years with acute or convalescent COVID-19. The specimen sequenced was peripheral blood. The genes are TRBV3-1 (or the pseudogene TRBV3-2) and TRBJ1-4, with D hard to call. The CDR3 coding sequence is TGTGCCAGCAGCCAAGGGGGAACGTCGGGAAGTGAAAAACTGTTTTTT. It encodes CASSQGGTSGSEKLFF.